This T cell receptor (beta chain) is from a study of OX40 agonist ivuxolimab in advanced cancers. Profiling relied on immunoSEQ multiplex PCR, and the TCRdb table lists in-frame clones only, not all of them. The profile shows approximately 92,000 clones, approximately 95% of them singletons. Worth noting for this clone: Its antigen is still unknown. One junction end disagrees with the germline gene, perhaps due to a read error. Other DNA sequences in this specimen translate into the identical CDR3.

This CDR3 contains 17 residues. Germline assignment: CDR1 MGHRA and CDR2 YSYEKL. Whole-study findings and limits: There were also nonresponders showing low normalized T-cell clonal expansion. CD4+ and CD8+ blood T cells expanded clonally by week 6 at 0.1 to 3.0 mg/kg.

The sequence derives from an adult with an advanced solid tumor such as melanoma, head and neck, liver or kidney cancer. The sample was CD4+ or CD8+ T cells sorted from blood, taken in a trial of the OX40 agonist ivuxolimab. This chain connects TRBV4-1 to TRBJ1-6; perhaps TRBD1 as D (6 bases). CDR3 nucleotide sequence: TGCGCCAGCAGTCAAGTCGGGAGGGGGAGGAAGGATTCACCCCTCCACTTT. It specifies CASSQVGRGRKDSPLHF.